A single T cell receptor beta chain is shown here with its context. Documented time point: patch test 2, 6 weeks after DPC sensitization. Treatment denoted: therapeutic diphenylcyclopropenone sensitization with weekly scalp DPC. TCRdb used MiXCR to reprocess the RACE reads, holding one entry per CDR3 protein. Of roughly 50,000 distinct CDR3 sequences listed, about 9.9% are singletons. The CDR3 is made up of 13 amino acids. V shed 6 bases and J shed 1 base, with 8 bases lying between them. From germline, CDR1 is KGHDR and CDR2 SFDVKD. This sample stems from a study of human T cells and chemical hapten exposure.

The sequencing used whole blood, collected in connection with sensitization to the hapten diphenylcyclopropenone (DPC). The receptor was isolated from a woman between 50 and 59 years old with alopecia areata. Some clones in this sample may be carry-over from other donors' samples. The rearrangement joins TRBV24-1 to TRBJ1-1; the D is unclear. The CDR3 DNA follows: TGTGCCACCAGTCATGGTTCGAACACTGAAGCTTTCTTT. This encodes CATSHGSNTEAFF.